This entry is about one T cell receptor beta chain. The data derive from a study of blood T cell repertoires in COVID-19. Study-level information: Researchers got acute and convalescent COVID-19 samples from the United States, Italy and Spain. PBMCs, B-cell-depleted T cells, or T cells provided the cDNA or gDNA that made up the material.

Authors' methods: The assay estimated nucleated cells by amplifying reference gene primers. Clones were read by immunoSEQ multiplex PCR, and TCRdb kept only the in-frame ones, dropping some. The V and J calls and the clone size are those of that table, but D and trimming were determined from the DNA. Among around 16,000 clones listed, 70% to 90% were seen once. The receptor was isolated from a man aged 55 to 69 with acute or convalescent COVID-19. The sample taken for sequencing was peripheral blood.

This CDR3 reads CASSTGLPPAYGYTF. CDR3 DNA: TGCGCCAGCAGCACTGGACTTCCTCCGGCCTATGGCTACACCTTC. V gene TRBV5-1 combines with J gene TRBJ1-2; D gene ambiguous. The CDR3 has 15 amino acids. V lost 4 bases and J 4 bases, leaving 17 bases between the germline ends. The germline V gene encodes CDR1 SGHRS and CDR2 YFSETQ.